The 25 T cell receptor beta chains below were found in one sample sequenced in a study of cytomegalovirus exposure and HLA in healthy donors. Assay used: immunoSEQ multiplex PCR; TCRdb lists only in-frame clones, some missing. The sample carries 150,000 to 200,000 clones, more than 75% recorded once. Sequenced sample: PBMCs. These receptors all come from a man younger than 30 in good health and CMV-seropositive.

V gene TRBV28 combines with J gene TRBJ1-1, with 8 bases identical to TRBD1. Germline V gives CDR1 MDHEN, CDR2 SYDVKM. The CDR3 runs 16 residues. V shed 6 bases and J 2 bases; nucleotides not matched to a gene: 11. The CDR3 reads CASRTMDRALNTEAFF. In nucleotides, the CDR3 is TGTGCCAGCAGGACAATGGACAGGGCCCTAAACACTGAAGCTTTCTTT.

Here the CDR3 reads CASSRTAEAFF. For the CDR3, the DNA is TGTGCCAGCAGTCGGACAGCCGAAGCTTTCTTT. The rearrangement joins TRBV28 to TRBJ1-1, with a possible D match to TRBD1 (6 bases). There are 11 residues in the CDR3. Germline V gene lookup returns CDR1 MDHEN and CDR2 SYDVKM. The V and J ends lost 5 bases and 8 bases respectively, with 9 bases between them.

About this clone itself: Additional DNA sequences in this sample encode the identical CDR3. This chain uses TRBV6-1 with TRBJ1-5; the match to TRBD1 covers 9 bases. The CDR3 is 14 amino acids. After removal of 5 bases from V and 4 bases from J, the junction contained 3 bases not matched to a gene. Germline values: CDR1 MNHNS, CDR2 SASEGT. The CDR3 DNA is TGTGCCAGCAGTTCGGGACAGGGTAATCAGCCCCAGCATTTT. It is translated as CASSSGQGNQPQHF.

The chain recombines TRBV19 with TRBJ2-1; 8 bases match TRBD1. Germline loops: CDR1 LNHDA, CDR2 SQIVND (reference sequence). CDR3 size: 12 residues. V lost 4 bases, J lost 14 bases, and 7 bases stayed unmatched. CDR3 sequence (DNA): TGTGCCAGTAGTACGCCTGGGACAGGTAAGTTCTTC. It codes for CASSTPGTGKFF.

The count of this clone is one. The chain joins TRBV27 to TRBJ2-7; 12 positions agree with TRBD1. The CDR3 runs 14 residues. Germline lookup yields CDR1 MNHEY and CDR2 SMNVEV (reference sequence). With 5 bases clipped from V and 10 bases from J, the junction kept 9 bases outside the gene matches. This CDR3 is CASSPGTGGRGQYF. CDR3 DNA: TGTGCCAGCAGTCCCGGGACAGGGGGCAGGGGTCAGTACTTC.

There are many counts of this clone. V gene TRBV7-3 combines with J gene TRBJ2-2; D might be TRBD1 (6 bases). This CDR3 spans 13 amino acids. V lost 5 bases, J lost 7 bases, and 11 bases lay in between. Germline V gene lookup returns CDR1 SGHTA and CDR2 FQGTGA. The CDR3 nucleotides are TGTGCCAGCAGCCCTGGACAGTTCGGGGAGCTGTTTTTT. Translating it yields CASSPGQFGELFF.

In its sample, this clone was seen once. The J gene is TRBJ1-2, the V gene TRBV2; 7 nucleotides line up with TRBD1. With V trimmed by 6 bases and J by 8 bases, 9 bases remained unmatched. The CDR3 sequence is 13 residues long. From germline, CDR1 is SNHLY and CDR2 FYNNEI. The CDR3, as DNA: TGTGCCAGCAGCGACAACAGGGGAAGAGGCTACACCTTC. It codes for CASSDNRGRGYTF.

V usage is TRBV10-2 and J usage is TRBJ1-2; 7 bases line up with TRBD1. This CDR3 has 13 amino acids. The trim removed 2 bases at V and 4 bases at J, leaving 1 base unmatched. Per germline, CDR1 WSHSY and CDR2 SAAADI. Here the CDR3 reads CASSEDRAYGYTF. CDR3 DNA sequence: TGCGCCAGCAGTGAGGACAGGGCCTATGGCTACACCTTC.

The chain combines TRBV9 with TRBJ2-1; TRBD2 matches 8 bases. Germline V CDR1 and CDR2: SGDLS, YYNGEE. J lost 9 bases, V lost 4 bases, and 12 bases had no gene match. The CDR3 spans 15 residues. The CDR3 spells CASSLLSGVQGEQFF. The CDR3 nucleotides are TGTGCCAGCAGCCTTCTTAGCGGGGTGCAGGGTGAGCAGTTCTTC.

The chain joins TRBV27 to TRBJ1-1; D is perhaps TRBD1 (5 bases). Trimming took off 4 bases at V and 2 bases at J, with 14 bases between the two ends. The CDR3 length is 15 residues. The germline CDR1 and CDR2 sequences are MNHEY and SMNVEV (reference sequence). CDR3 nucleotide sequence: TGTGCCAGCAGTTCAACATGGGGGGGAAACACTGAAGCTTTCTTT. Its protein is CASSSTWGGNTEAFF.

This chain connects TRBV9 to TRBJ1-1, with D perhaps TRBD1 (5 bases). Per germline, CDR1 SGDLS and CDR2 YYNGEE. The CDR3 is 14 amino acids. Between the trimmed V and J ends, which lost 0 bases and 5 bases, there was a span of 11 bases. The CDR3 nucleotides are TGTGCCAGCAGCGTAGACGGGGGTAGAACTGAAGCTTTCTTT. The encoded protein is CASSVDGGRTEAFF.

The chain carries TRBV6-1 and TRBJ2-1; D is perhaps TRBD2 (5 bases). Germline CDR1 is MNHNS and CDR2 is SASEGT. The germline V and J ends were trimmed by 3 bases and 14 bases, with 17 bases remaining between them. The CDR3 covers 13 residues. As DNA, the CDR3 is TGTGCCAGCAGTGATTCCTTGGGGAGCATTGAGTTCTTC. Translated, it gives CASSDSLGSIEFF.

The chain links TRBV29-1 to TRBJ2-3, with D unresolved. The length of the CDR3 is 13 residues. Trimming pared 7 bases from V and 1 base from J, leaving 12 bases between. The germline CDR1 and CDR2 sequences are SQVTM and ANQGSEA. The CDR3 region has the DNA TGCAGCGGAGCACCACTTCGCACAGATACGCAGTATTTT. Its protein product is CSGAPLRTDTQYF.

The J gene is TRBJ2-3, the V gene TRBV10-3, with TRBD1 identical over 12 bases. Trimming cost V 4 bases and J 6 bases; bases outside gene matches: 2. Per the germline V gene, CDR1 is ENHRY and CDR2 is SYGVKD. This CDR3 is built from 14 residues. The CDR3 loop reads CAISGDRGPDTQYF. Here the CDR3 DNA reads TGTGCCATCAGTGGGGACAGGGGGCCTGATACGCAGTATTTT.

The rearrangement joins TRBV5-1 to TRBJ2-3, with 9 bases that match TRBD1. J was trimmed by 4 bases and V by 0 bases; bases with no gene match: 6. Germline V gene lookup returns CDR1 SGHRS and CDR2 YFSETQ. CDR3 length: 16 residues. The CDR3 DNA is TGCGCCAGCAGCTTGGACAGGGGGCGCTTCCCAGATACGCAGTATTTT. Translated: CASSLDRGRFPDTQYF.

The CDR3 loop is CSVTGTSGSNNEQFF. In nucleotides, the CDR3 is TGCAGCGTCACTGGGACTAGCGGTTCAAATAATGAGCAGTTCTTC. V gene TRBV29-1 combines with J gene TRBJ2-1; 11 bases line up with TRBD2. The CDR3 covers 15 residues. V gave up 6 bases and J gave up 7 bases; unmatched junction bases: 11. The germline gives CDR1 SQVTM, CDR2 ANQGSEA.

The chain carries TRBV7-2 and TRBJ2-7; TRBD1 agrees at 11 bases. Germline V lookup: CDR1 SGHTA, CDR2 FQGNSA. The CDR3 totals 16 residues. V lost 0 bases and J lost 6; bases outside the gene matches: 7. The CDR3 DNA reads TGTGCCAGCAGCTTAGCGCGGACAGGGGGCAGGGGCGAGCAGTACTTC. Protein sequence: CASSLARTGGRGEQYF.

The chain is built from TRBV28 and TRBJ2-2; TRBD1 matches at 10 bases. The CDR3 has 16 amino acids. J lost 3 bases, V lost 6 bases, and 7 bases had no gene match. From germline, CDR1 is MDHEN and CDR2 SYDVKM. The CDR3 DNA follows: TGTGCCAGCAGCCAACCAGGGACAGGGGACACCGGGGAGCTGTTTTTT. Its translation: CASSQPGTGDTGELFF.

There are a few counts of this clone. This sequence joins TRBV7-2 and TRBJ2-7; TRBD2 matches 7 bases. Losses at the gene ends were 5 bases for V and 0 bases for J; bases not matched to a gene: 4. From germline, CDR1 is SGHTA and CDR2 FQGNSA. The CDR3 covers 14 residues. CDR3 residues: CASSASGSSYEQYF. The CDR3 DNA sequence: TGTGCCAGCAGCGCTAGCGGAAGCTCCTACGAGCAGTACTTC.

This clone appeared once. The CDR3 bases are TGTGCCAGCAGCAAAGGGACTAGCGGGGGGACAAGGGATGAGCAGTTCTTC. Amino acid sequence: CASSKGTSGGTRDEQFF. This chain uses TRBV7-9 with TRBJ2-1; TRBD2 matches 15 bases. From germline, CDR1 is SEHNR and CDR2 FQNEAQ (reference sequence). V shed 5 bases and J 8 bases; nucleotides not matched to a gene: 10. The CDR3 runs to 17 residues.

The chain recombines TRBV5-1 with TRBJ2-1; 10 bases line up with TRBD2. The CDR3 has 17 amino acids. Germline V gives CDR1 SGHRS, CDR2 YFSETQ. V shed 4 bases, J shed 6 bases, and the junction held 13 bases outside the gene matches. The CDR3 sequence: CASSPGLAALVSNEQFF. CDR3 DNA sequence: TGCGCCAGCAGCCCCGGACTAGCGGCCCTCGTGTCCAATGAGCAGTTCTTC.

This clone was picked up one time. The rearrangement links TRBV4-3 to TRBJ2-3; 13 bases fit TRBD2. Looked up from germline, CDR1 is LGHNA and CDR2 is YSLEER. CDR3 length equals 16 residues. V lost 4 bases and J lost 4; bases outside the gene matches: 5. The CDR3: CASSPRLAGGPDTQYF. The DNA for the CDR3 is TGCGCCAGCAGCCCACGACTAGCGGGAGGCCCAGATACGCAGTATTTT.

The CDR3 DNA follows: TGTGCCAGCAGTTCGGCAGGGGGCGCAGGCTATGGCTACACCTTC. Protein: CASSSAGGAGYGYTF. This sequence joins TRBV28 and TRBJ1-2, with 8 bases that match TRBD1. V was pared by 4 bases and J by 4 bases, with 8 bases of the junction left unmatched. This CDR3 has 15 amino acids. The germline V gene encodes CDR1 MDHEN and CDR2 SYDVKM.

The rearrangement links TRBV2 to TRBJ2-7; D remains unclear. Germline V gene lookup returns CDR1 SNHLY and CDR2 FYNNEI. The CDR3 contains 14 residues. The ends were cut back, 3 bases at V and 1 base at J, with 10 bases in the middle. CDR3 bases: TGTGCCAGCAGTGAGAGAAAAATGTCCTACGAGCAGTACTTC. It is translated as CASSERKMSYEQYF. Full variable domain (outside the CDR3, taken from reference TRBV2 and TRBJ2-7): EPEVTQTPSHQVTQMGQEVILRCVPISNHLYFYWYRQILGQKVEFLVSFYNNEISEKSEIFDDQFSVERPDGSNFTLKIRSTKLEDSAMYFCASSERKMSYEQYFGPGTRLTVT.

The rearrangement uses TRBV5-1 and TRBJ2-2, with D possibly TRBD2 on 5 matching bases. V was pared by 2 bases and J by 3 bases, with 11 bases between. This CDR3 is built from 15 residues. The germline gives CDR1 SGHRS, CDR2 YFSETQ. The CDR3 sequence: CASSFGGPDTGELFF. The DNA for the CDR3 is TGCGCCAGCAGCTTCGGCGGGCCCGACACCGGGGAGCTGTTTTTT.